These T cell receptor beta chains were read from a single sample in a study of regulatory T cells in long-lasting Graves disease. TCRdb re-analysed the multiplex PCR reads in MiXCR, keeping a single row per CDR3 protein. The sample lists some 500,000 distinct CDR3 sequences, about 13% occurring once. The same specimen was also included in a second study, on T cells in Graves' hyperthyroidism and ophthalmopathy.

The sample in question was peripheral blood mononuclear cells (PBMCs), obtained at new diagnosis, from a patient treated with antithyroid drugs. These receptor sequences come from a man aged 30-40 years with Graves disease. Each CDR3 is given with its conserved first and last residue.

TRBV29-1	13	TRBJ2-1	CSVIPSSYNEQFF
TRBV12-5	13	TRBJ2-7	CASGPGTAYEQYF
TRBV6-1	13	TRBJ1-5	CASGTIEGQPQHF
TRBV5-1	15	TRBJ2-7	CASSLVAGQGYEQYF
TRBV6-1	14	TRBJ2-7	CASGTSGSFYEQYF
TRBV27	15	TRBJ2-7	CASSLRVTPSYEQYF
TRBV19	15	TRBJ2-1	CASSIVWGSYNEQFF
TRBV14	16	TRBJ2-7	CASSPGGTGDVSEQYF
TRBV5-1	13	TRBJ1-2	CASSFLANYGYTF
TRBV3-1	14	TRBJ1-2	CASSQEGFDYGYTF
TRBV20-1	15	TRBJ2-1	CSASVAGLPGNEQFF
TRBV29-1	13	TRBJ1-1	CSVDTGLNTEAFF
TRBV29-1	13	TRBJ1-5	CSVGGASNQPQHF
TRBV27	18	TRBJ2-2	CASSLWSGGGMRTGELFF
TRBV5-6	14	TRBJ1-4	CASSRDIGNEKLFF
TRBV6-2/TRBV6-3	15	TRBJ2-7	CASSYTASGSYEQYF
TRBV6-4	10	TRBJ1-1	CASARRGAFF
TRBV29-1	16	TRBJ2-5	CSVEGEREVNQETQYF
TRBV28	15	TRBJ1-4	CASSRTDRRHEKLFF
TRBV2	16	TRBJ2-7	CASSTTSGAPPYEQYF
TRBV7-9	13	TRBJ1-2	CASSLKEIYGYTF
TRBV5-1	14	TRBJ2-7	CASSVGGRIYEQYF
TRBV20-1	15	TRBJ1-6	CSSRLPGTVNSPLHF
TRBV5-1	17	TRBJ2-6	CASSPGLAGVGANVLTF
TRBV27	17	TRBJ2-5	CASSIRTSGRGGETQYF
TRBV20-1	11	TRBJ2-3	CSIERGRTQYF
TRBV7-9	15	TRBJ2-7	CASSSERQRPYEQYF
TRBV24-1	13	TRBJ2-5	CATSWGGQETQYF
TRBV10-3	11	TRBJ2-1	CAISEDNEQFF
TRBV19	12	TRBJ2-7	CASSISLGEQYF
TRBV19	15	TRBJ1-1	CASNAGGGSGPEAFF
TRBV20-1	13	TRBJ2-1	CSPTSQILNEQFF
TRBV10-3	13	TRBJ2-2	CAISGLAEGELFF
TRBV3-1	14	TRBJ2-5	CASSPHGTQETQYF
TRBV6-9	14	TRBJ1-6	CASSYAGQSRALHF
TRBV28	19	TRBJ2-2	CASSFNTWTSGRETGELFF
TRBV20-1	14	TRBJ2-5	CSASASGPGETQYF
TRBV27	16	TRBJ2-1	CASSLSGGVHHNEQFF
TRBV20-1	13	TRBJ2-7	CSARAPPEAEQYF
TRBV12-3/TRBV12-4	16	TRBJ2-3	CASSRGVFTITDTQYF
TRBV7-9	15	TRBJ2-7	CASSPRPSATYEQYF
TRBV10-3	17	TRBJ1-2	CAISAGTGGPSNYGYTF
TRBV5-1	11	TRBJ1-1	CASSSGHEAFF
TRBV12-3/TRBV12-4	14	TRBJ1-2	CASSLGGEAGGYTF
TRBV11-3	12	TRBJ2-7	CASSVGDYEQYF
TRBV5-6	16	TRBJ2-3	CASSPAHRDSPDTQYF
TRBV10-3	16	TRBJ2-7	CAISESLVRGAHEQYF
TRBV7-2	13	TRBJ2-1	CASTFRVVDEQFF
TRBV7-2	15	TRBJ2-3	CASSGPVAGTDTQYF
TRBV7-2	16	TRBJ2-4	CASSLWGPRESNIQYF
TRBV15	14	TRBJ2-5	CATSREGGGETQYF
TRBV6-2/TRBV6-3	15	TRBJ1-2	CASSTRDRVHYGYTF
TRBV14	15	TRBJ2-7	CASSPTSGDYYEQYF
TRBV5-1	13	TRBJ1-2	CASSVGQGQGYTF
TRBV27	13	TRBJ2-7	CASGTGGPREQYF
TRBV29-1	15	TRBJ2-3	CSVRPGLAGADTQYF
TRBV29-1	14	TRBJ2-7	CSVGGTSAAYEQYF